This entry describes one T cell receptor (beta chain). This specimen belongs to a study of T cell changes during pregnancy in multiple sclerosis. Data came from immunoSEQ multiplex PCR; TCRdb stores just in-frame clones and leaves some out. The sample lists tens of thousands of clones, about 92% seen once, with approximately 0.6% in the top ten. Sequencing used CD4+ T cells from peripheral blood mononuclear cells, obtained after pregnancy. The TCR comes from a female donor with multiple sclerosis, enrolled in a pregnancy study.

The CDR3 DNA reads TGTGCCAGCAGTCCCCGGACAGGAGGCACAGATACGCAGTATTTT. This translates into CASSPRTGGTDTQYF. The chain carries TRBV25-1 and TRBJ2-3; 7 bases match TRBD1. Germline V lookup: CDR1 MGHDK, CDR2 SYGVNS. This CDR3 comprises 15 residues. J lost 1 base, V lost 5 bases, and 6 bases had no gene match.